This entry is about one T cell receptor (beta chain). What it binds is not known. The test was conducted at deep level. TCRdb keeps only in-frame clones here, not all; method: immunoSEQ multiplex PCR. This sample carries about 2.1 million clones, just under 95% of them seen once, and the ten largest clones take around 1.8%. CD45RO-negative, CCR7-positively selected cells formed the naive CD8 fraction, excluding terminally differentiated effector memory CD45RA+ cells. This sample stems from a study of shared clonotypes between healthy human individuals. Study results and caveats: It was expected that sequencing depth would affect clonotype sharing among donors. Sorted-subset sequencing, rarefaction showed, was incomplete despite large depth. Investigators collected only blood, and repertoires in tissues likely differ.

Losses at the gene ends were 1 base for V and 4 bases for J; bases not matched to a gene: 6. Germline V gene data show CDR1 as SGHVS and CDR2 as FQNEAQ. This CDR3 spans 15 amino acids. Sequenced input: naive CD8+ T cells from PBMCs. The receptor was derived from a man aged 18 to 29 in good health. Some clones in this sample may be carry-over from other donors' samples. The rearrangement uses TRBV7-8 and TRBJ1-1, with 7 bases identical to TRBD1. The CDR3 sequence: CASSLVWQGVTEAFF. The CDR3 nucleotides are TGTGCCAGCAGCTTAGTTTGGCAGGGGGTCACTGAAGCTTTCTTT.